The 23 T cell receptor beta chains below were found in one sample sequenced in a study of identical twins (dated by TCRdb to about 2016). Libraries were made using 5' RACE. The sequencing machine was an Illumina HiSeq 2000. The raw public reads went through TCRdb reprocessing: fastp at Q25, MiXCR clone calling, in-frame beta chains kept. CDR3 protein duplicates are merged, each entry listing the most common genes and DNA. The sample data list approximately 690,000 distinct CDR3 sequences, and around 5.7% of these were observed just once. The ten most abundant clones make up about 2% of the sample. Sequencing input: naive T cells sorted from blood. This sample's cell subset or site label indicates: cells isolated with a human naive T-cell isolation kit. The receptor source for this set is a man younger than 30 in good health.

This clonotype has a count of ten or more. The CDR3 spells CASSRGWGTNTEAFF. In DNA form, the CDR3 reads TGTGCCAGCAGCCGAGGTTGGGGTACTAACACTGAAGCTTTCTTT. The chain is built from TRBV7-8 and TRBJ1-1; D unresolved. The CDR3 loop spans 15 amino acids. V lost 5 bases and J lost 2, with 15 bases in between. In germline, CDR1 is SGHVS, CDR2 FQNEAQ.

The table lists this clonotype with a few counts. This chain uses TRBV7-2 with TRBJ2-4; TRBD1 matches 8 bases. V trimming: 5 bases; J trimming: 3 bases; junction bases outside the gene matches: 6. Looked up from germline, CDR1 is SGHTA and CDR2 is FQGNSA. This CDR3 comprises 15 residues. CDR3: CASSRAGGNKNIQYF. Written as DNA, the CDR3 is TGTGCCAGCAGCCGTGCAGGGGGCAACAAAAACATTCAGTACTTC.

This clonotype was recorded a few times. The chain links TRBV12-3 or TRBV12-4 to TRBJ1-2; the match to TRBD1 covers 9 bases. The CDR3 loop spans 14 amino acids. J was trimmed by 6 bases and V by 3 bases; bases with no gene match: 5. The CDR3 bases are TGTGCCAGCAGTTTTTGGGACAGGGAGAATGGCTACACCTTC. Amino acids: CASSFWDRENGYTF.

The gene calls are TRBV28 and TRBJ1-5, with TRBD1 as a possible D gene (5 bases). The V end lost 6 bases, the J end lost 0 bases, and 12 bases lay between the germline ends. The CDR3 contains 15 residues. Per the germline V gene, CDR1 is MDHEN and CDR2 is SYDVKM. The CDR3, as DNA: TGTGCCAGCAGACCGCGGGGCTATAGCAATCAGCCCCAGCATTTT. Its protein is CASRPRGYSNQPQHF.

The rearrangement joins TRBV24-1 to TRBJ2-1; D possibly matches TRBD1 or TRBD2 (5 bases each). CDR1 and CDR2 (germline): KGHDR, SFDVKD. The CDR3 has 16 amino acids. The V end was cut by 0 bases, the J end by 8 bases, with 16 bases between. CDR3 amino acids: CATSDLRTGLGDEQFF. The CDR3 DNA reads TGTGCCACCAGTGATTTGCGAACAGGACTGGGTGATGAGCAGTTCTTC.

In its sample, this clonotype was seen a few times. The chain joins TRBV11-3 to TRBJ2-1; 11 positions agree with TRBD2. There are 15 residues in the CDR3. Germline V gene lookup returns CDR1 SGHNT and CDR2 YENEEA. The J segment lost 9 bases and the V segment lost 5 bases, leaving 9 bases of the junction unmatched. The CDR3 region is CASSPRLAGLGEQFF. CDR3 nucleotide sequence: TGTGCCAGCAGCCCCAGACTAGCGGGATTGGGTGAGCAGTTCTTC.

This clonotype showed up just a few times. DNA of the CDR3: TGTGCCAGCAGTTTATGGGACAGGGTTATTAATTGGGACACTGAAGCTTTCTTT. As protein: CASSLWDRVINWDTEAFF. The chain couples TRBV12-3 or TRBV12-4 to TRBJ1-1; 9 bases map to TRBD1. The J segment lost 3 bases and the V segment lost 2 bases, leaving 13 bases of the junction unmatched. This CDR3 is 18 amino acids long.

CDR3 sequence: CSARPMDGYEQYV. The CDR3 nucleotides read TGCAGTGCTAGACCGATGGACGGGTACGAGCAGTACGTC. This chain connects TRBV20-1 to TRBJ2-7, with D uncertain. The CDR3 contains 13 residues. V lost 2 bases to trimming and J lost 4 bases, with 12 bases between them. CDR1 is DFQATT, CDR2 SNEGSKA, per germline (reference sequence).

The chain uses TRBV6-1 and TRBJ1-1, with D unclear. The V end lost 4 bases, the J end lost 6 bases, and 15 bases lay between the germline ends. Germline V gene sequence: CDR1 MNHNS, CDR2 SASEGT. This CDR3 region has 14 residues. The CDR3 DNA reads TGTGCCAGCAGTGCCCCGGAACGTGCTGCTGAAGCTTTCTTT. It encodes CASSAPERAAEAFF.

This clonotype came up a few times. The chain employs TRBV30 and TRBJ1-1; no clear D gene. CDR1 and CDR2 (germline): GTSNPN, SVGIG (reference sequence). V was shortened by 5 bases and J by 4 bases, with 11 bases between the two germline ends. The CDR3 covers 12 residues. CDR3 bases: TGTGCCTGGGATCGGTCCCCCACTGAAGCTTTCTTT. Its protein is CAWDRSPTEAFF.

This clonotype was seen a few times. V and J are TRBV6-1 and TRBJ1-4; no definite D call. V was pared by 6 bases and J by 7 bases, with 15 bases between. The germline CDR1 and CDR2 sequences are MNHNS and SASEGT. The CDR3 is 14 residues long. The CDR3 spells CASRKGVIGEKLFF. Written as DNA, the CDR3 is TGTGCCAGCAGGAAGGGCGTTATAGGTGAAAAACTGTTTTTT.

This clonotype has just a few counts. The chain uses TRBV10-3 and TRBJ2-3; 14 bases are a match to TRBD2. Per germline, CDR1 ENHRY and CDR2 SYGVKD. The CDR3 length is 18 residues. With V trimmed by 11 bases and J by 0 bases, 13 bases remained unmatched. The CDR3 region has the DNA TGTGCCGTACAGACTAGCGGGAGGGCCTCACCTAGCACAGATACGCAGTATTTT. This codes for CAVQTSGRASPSTDTQYF.

The chain uses TRBV29-1 and TRBJ1-5; 9 bases fit TRBD1. Per the germline V gene, CDR1 is SQVTM and CDR2 is ANQGSEA. Trimming removed 4 bases from V and 8 bases from J; junction bases left unmatched: 9. The CDR3 is made up of 14 amino acids. The CDR3 DNA reads TGCAGCGTTGCTTTGACAGGGGGTATGGAGCCCCAGCATTTT. This gives the protein CSVALTGGMEPQHF.

This clonotype was seen at least ten times. The chain employs TRBV24-1 and TRBJ2-1; 9 nucleotides align to TRBD2. The length of the CDR3 is 14 residues. Germline V CDR1 and CDR2: KGHDR, SFDVKD. Losses at the gene ends were 9 bases for V and 4 bases for J; bases not matched to a gene: 6. CDR3 DNA: TGTGCCACCCCAAAGACTAGCGGATACAATGAGCAGTTCTTC. Translation gives CATPKTSGYNEQFF.

This rearrangement joins TRBV7-2 to TRBJ2-1; perhaps TRBD2 as D (5 bases). Germline CDR1 is SGHTA and CDR2 is FQGNSA. Trimming shortened V by 5 bases and J by 6 bases, and 17 bases separated the two germline ends. The CDR3 length is 15 residues. The CDR3 nucleotides are TGTGCCAGCAGCGTTAGGACTGCAAGTCCCAATGAGCAGTTCTTC. Its translation is CASSVRTASPNEQFF.

Here the CDR3 DNA reads TGTGCCAGCAGCAAAGGGCCTAGCGGGAGGACCTACGAGCAGTACTTC. This sequence encodes CASSKGPSGRTYEQYF. This chain links TRBV21-1 with TRBJ2-7; no DNA check was done on the table's D call, TRBD2. TRBV21-1 is annotated as a pseudogene. This CDR3 comprises 16 residues.

At least ten counts were recorded for this clonotype. In DNA, the CDR3 is TGCGCCAGCAGTCTGTCCCCTAGCGGGGGGACCTACAATGAGCAGTTCTTC. Amino acids: CASSLSPSGGTYNEQFF. The J gene is TRBJ2-1, the V gene TRBV5-1; 11 bases line up with TRBD2. Germline trimming cut 5 bases from V and 2 bases from J; bases unmatched to any gene: 9. Germline values: CDR1 SGHRS, CDR2 YFSETQ. The CDR3 is 17 amino acids. Together with reference TRBV5-1 and TRBJ2-1, the CDR3 gives the full variable domain: KAGVTQTPRYLIKTRGQQVTLSCSPISGHRSVSWYQQTPGQGLQFLFEYFSETQRNKGNFPGRFSGRQFSNSRSEMNVSTLELGDSALYLCASSLSPSGGTYNEQFFGPGTRLTVL.

This clonotype was detected only a few times. V usage is TRBV7-9 and J usage is TRBJ2-1; 7 bases agree with TRBD2. In germline, CDR1 is SEHNR, CDR2 FQNEAQ (reference sequence). The CDR3 loop spans 17 amino acids. V shed 3 bases, J shed 7 bases, and the junction held 15 bases outside the gene matches. The CDR3 sequence: CASSFKSGFPAGNEQFF. Here the CDR3 DNA reads TGTGCCAGCAGCTTCAAGTCGGGGTTTCCAGCGGGAAATGAGCAGTTCTTC.

This clonotype was found a few times. J is TRBJ2-7 and V is TRBV3-1, with 7 bases lining up with TRBD1. Germline V gives CDR1 LGHDT, CDR2 YNNKEL (reference sequence). This CDR3 region has 16 residues. Trimming removed 0 bases from V and 3 bases from J; junction bases left unmatched: 8. The CDR3 DNA follows: TGTGCCAGCAGCCAAGATGAAGGACAGGAGGACTACGAGCAGTACGTC. It codes for CASSQDEGQEDYEQYV.

This clonotype was observed a handful of times. The chain couples TRBV5-1 to TRBJ2-5, with 7 bases identical to TRBD1. Per the germline V gene, CDR1 is SGHRS and CDR2 is YFSETQ. The CDR3 runs 16 residues. Unmatched junction bases numbered 7, after V lost 0 bases and J lost 2 bases. As DNA, the CDR3 is TGCGCCAGCAGCTTGGCGACAGGGAAGGCACAAGAGACCCAGTACTTC. Residues: CASSLATGKAQETQYF.

The CDR3 here is CASSHPWTENSPYEQYV. Here the CDR3 DNA reads TGTGCCAGCAGCCACCCCTGGACGGAAAACTCCCCCTACGAGCAGTACGTC. This chain connects TRBV3-1 to TRBJ2-7, with unresolved D. The germline V gene has CDR1 LGHDT and CDR2 YNNKEL (reference sequence). Between the trimmed V and J ends, which lost 3 bases and 2 bases, there was a span of 20 bases. The CDR3 spans 17 residues.

V and J are TRBV11-2 and TRBJ2-3; 8 nucleotides align to TRBD1. Germline V gene lookup returns CDR1 SGHAT and CDR2 FQNNGV. The CDR3 consists of 17 residues. J lost 6 bases, V lost 2 bases, and 13 bases had no gene match. The CDR3 is CASSLSNTGTGLDTQYF. The CDR3 bases are TGTGCCAGCAGCTTATCAAACACCGGGACAGGACTGGATACGCAGTATTTT.

The chain is built from TRBV11-2 and TRBJ2-5, with 12 bases lining up with TRBD2. With 1 base clipped from V and 4 bases from J, the junction kept 1 base outside the gene matches. This CDR3 contains 15 residues. Germline-derived CDR1 and CDR2 are SGHAT and FQNNGV. As DNA, the CDR3 is TGTGCCAGCAGCTTAGGGACTAGCGGGGCAGAGACCCAGTACTTC. Its protein product is CASSLGTSGAETQYF.